The T cell receptor (beta chain) under discussion was sequenced for a study of T cells in Graves' hyperthyroidism and ophthalmopathy. Trimming removed 2 bases at V and 4 bases at J, with 6 bases between. Germline V CDR1 and CDR2: GTSNPN, SVGIG (reference sequence). The length of the CDR3 is 12 residues. Authors of the study amplified TCR beta CDR3 regions from RNA transcripts. Initially, a first-round RT-PCR of the TCR CDR3 employed the HTBI primer set. TCRdb re-analysed the multiplex PCR reads in MiXCR, keeping a single row per CDR3 protein. The data contain about 420,000 distinct CDR3 sequences, around 13% of them singletons. With respect to this clonotype: The antigen is not known.

General study findings and limits: With a median lead of approximately six months before onset, the model predicted ophthalmopathy.

Sequenced material: blood. This rearrangement joins TRBV30 to TRBJ1-5; D not certain. This TCR was recovered from a woman aged 18-29 years with Graves' hyperthyroidism. DNA of the CDR3: TGTGCCTGGAGTCCCGGGAATCAGCCCCAGCATTTT. Its translation is CAWSPGNQPQHF.